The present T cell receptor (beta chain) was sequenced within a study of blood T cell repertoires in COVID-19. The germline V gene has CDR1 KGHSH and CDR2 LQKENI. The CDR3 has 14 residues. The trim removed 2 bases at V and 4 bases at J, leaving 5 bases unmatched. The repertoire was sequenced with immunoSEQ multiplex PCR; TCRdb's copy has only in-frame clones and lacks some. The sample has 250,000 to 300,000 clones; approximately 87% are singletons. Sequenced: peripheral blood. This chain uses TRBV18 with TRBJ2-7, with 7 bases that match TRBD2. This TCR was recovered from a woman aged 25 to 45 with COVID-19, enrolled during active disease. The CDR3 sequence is CASSPSGGGYEQYF. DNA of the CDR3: TGTGCCAGCTCACCATCCGGCGGGGGTTACGAGCAGTACTTC.